This T cell receptor beta chain was sequenced for a study of a mutant IDH1 vaccine in newly diagnosed glioma. Study summary: Pretreatment consisted of radiotherapy, temozolomide, or both, with most receiving both.

TCRdb keeps only in-frame clones here, not all; method: immunoSEQ multiplex PCR. This table has tens of thousands of clones, roughly 68% appearing once. Time point specified: week 35, safety follow-up. Vaccine doses each comprised 300 ug of mutant IDH1 20-mer peptide, with topical imiquimod. Across weeks 1, 3, 5, 7, 11, 15, 19 and 23, patients received a vaccination each time, eight in all. There were new WHO grade 3 or 4 astrocytomas in the donors, and these were IDH1-mutant and ATRX-lost. Turning to this clone: What it binds is unknown.

The source was PBMCs, collected from a glioma patient whose treatment included an IDH1 peptide vaccine. This receptor was obtained from a man aged 50-60 years with glioma.

CDR3 loop: CASSQLLGAGEKLFF. The CDR3 nucleotides read TGCGCCAGCAGCCAGCTCCTCGGGGCGGGCGAAAAACTGTTTTTT. The V gene is TRBV4-3, the J gene TRBJ1-4; possibly TRBD1 for D (5 bases). The CDR3 extends over 15 amino acids. The germline V and J ends were trimmed by 3 bases and 8 bases, with 16 bases remaining between them. Germline V gene lookup returns CDR1 LGHNA and CDR2 YSLEER.